This T cell receptor beta chain came from a study of shared clonotypes between healthy human individuals (TCRdb year 2020). Notes on the research overall: The cohort comprised two women and three men aged 18 to 49 years. For each donor, three plates each were used for CD4 naive and CD4 memory, two plates were used for CD8 naive, and one plate was used for CD8 memory. The study deeply sequenced blood TCR repertoires of about 5 healthy adults to estimate repertoire size and the extent of clonotype sharing between individuals. Libraries were prepared and TCR repertoires were sequenced by different laboratories using diverse techniques, in order to increase sequencing depth and limit assay-specific biases. Per donor, leukapheresis produced somewhere between about 0.94 and 8.9 billion PBMCs.

TCR CDR3 regions were amplified from genomic DNA by multiplex PCR using the deep immunoSEQ assay. For each cell subset, the extracted genomic DNA was distributed evenly across all wells of several immunoSEQ 96-well plates, and each plate served as one replicate. Each replicate PCR for sorted subsets received around 0.2 ug genomic DNA, equal to tens of thousands of T cell genomes. The purified libraries were quantified using a Qubit 3.0 fluorometer, sized with a Bioanalyzer 2100, and then quantified again using the KAPA Library Quantification kit. A separate single-read 150-cycle Illumina NextSeq 550 flow cell was used to sequence each immunoSEQ 96-well plate. The study's processing was this. The immunoSEQ output contained only junctional sequences without quality scores, so filtering could not match that applied to full-length reads. Sequences were annotated with PyIR, a Python wrapper for IgBLAST v1.9, using IMGT germline references to assign V/J genes and CDR3. Reads were removed for weak V/J assignments (E-value above 1e-6), missing CDR3, stop codons, out-of-frame junctions, or ambiguous translated residues. V3J clonotypes were defined as sequences sharing the same inferred V gene, J gene, and CDR3 amino acid sequence. Percentage overlap between repertoires was computed as shared unique clonotypes divided by the size of the smaller repertoire. Richness of each repertoire was evaluated using RTK rarefaction, the Chao1 estimator, and Recon v2.1 estimates of unobserved clonotypes. OLGA was used to compute generation probabilities for all TCRbeta clonotypes that the gDNA method yielded from a few donors. The table was pulled from immuneACCESS by TCRdb, which kept in-frame rearrangements only. Such tables lose some clones; where checked, under half of the loss comes from unresolved V genes, and the rest has no known cause. V and J calls and clone size follow that table, whereas D and trimming were derived from the DNA. The sample records 2 million to 2.5 million clones, approximately 93% of which are singletons. The ten largest clones represent roughly 0.39% of the sample.

Measured from the cysteine to the phenylalanine, the CDR3 is 16 residues long. The sequence is cut down to CDR3 DNA, 48 bases in frame from base 1. The junction carries 16 bases between V and J, which are trimmed by 4 bases and 1 base respectively. The CDR1 and CDR2 encoded by the germline V gene are SGHRS and YFSETQ. The donors were healthy, HIV-negative adults with no recently reported acute infections or vaccinations. Only Caucasian adults living in Nashville, Tennessee, USA were represented among the donors. CD4+ T cells were enriched through magnetic negative selection, after which naive cells were positively selected on CD45RA and the remaining negative fraction served as the memory subset. Blood was obtained by leukapheresis, after which PBMCs were separated by Ficoll-Histopaque density gradient centrifugation and cryopreserved in liquid nitrogen vapor phase. Analytical flow cytometry was used to check the purity and quantity of every magnetically sorted T cell population. Genomic DNA was isolated from each sorted fraction and quantified by UV absorbance on a Nanodrop 2000c.

This clone was seen once. Its antigen is currently not known. The record has no base qualities; no much larger clone is one base away. Overall results and qualifications from the work: Approximately 5% of naive CD4, 3% to 4% of naive CD8, roughly 2.4% of memory CD4, and about 0.4% of memory CD8 clonotypes were shared across a few donors. Sampling was limited to blood, and TCR repertoires in tissue likely differ from TCR repertoires in blood. Because the study included only a small number of donors, the genetic and exposure-history diversity represented was limited. Larger estimated clonotype richness was generally found for naive subsets than for memory subsets. Rarefaction of sorted-subset datasets indicated incomplete sequencing despite the large sequencing depth. Compared with non-shared clonotypes, the clonotypes found in all four sorted-subset donors had higher generation probabilities. Pairwise subsampling led to the expectation that sequencing depth would affect the degree of clonotype sharing among donors.

Sequencing used naive CD4+ T cells from PBMCs. The cell subset or site tag for this specimen amounts to: CD45RA+ positively selected. The V and J segments used are TRBV5-1 and TRBJ2-3; a tentative D match to TRBD1 spans 6 bases. The clonotype comes from a man between 18 and 35 years old in good health. Some clones in this sample may be carry-over from other donors' samples. The nucleotides read TGCGCCAGCAGCGCCCGGGTAAGGACAGGCACAGATACGCAGTATTTT. Translated, this gives CASSARVRTGTDTQYF.